One and the same sample provided the 21 T cell receptor beta chains below, sequenced in a study of OX40 agonist ivuxolimab in advanced cancers. Libraries were prepared through the immunoSEQ multiplex PCR assay. TCRdb holds this immuneACCESS table with in-frame rearrangements only. Some clones are missing; in checked studies, unresolved V genes explain under half, and the rest has no known cause. The sample table shows about 80,000 clones, and approximately 84% are seen once. The ten largest clones represent around 25% of the sample. The starting material was CD4+ or CD8+ T cells sorted from blood, obtained in a trial of the OX40 agonist ivuxolimab. These receptor sequences come from an adult with an advanced solid tumor such as melanoma, head and neck, liver or kidney cancer.

The chain uses TRBV10-3 and TRBJ2-5, with 8 bases matching TRBD2. Germline CDR1 is ENHRY and CDR2 is SYGVKD. J was trimmed by 3 bases and V by 6 bases; bases with no gene match: 6. This CDR3 has 14 amino acids. CDR3 nucleotide sequence: TGTGCCATCAGGTCCCCCGGGAGGGAAGAGACCCAGTACTTC. Translating it yields CAIRSPGREETQYF.

The chain joins TRBV28 to TRBJ1-2; the D gene is possibly TRBD1 (6 bases). Trimming cost V 3 bases and J 7 bases, with 15 bases left between them. The CDR3 has 14 amino acids. CDR1 MDHEN and CDR2 SYDVKM come from the germline V gene. CDR3 in amino acids: CASSFNGGRSGYTF. Written as DNA, the CDR3 is TGTGCCAGCAGTTTTAACGGGGGGCGGAGTGGCTACACCTTC.

Written as DNA, the CDR3 is TGTGCCAGCAGTTTTGAAGACTCGAACACTGAAGCTTTCTTT. This gives the protein CASSFEDSNTEAFF. This chain uses TRBV28 with TRBJ1-1; D is unclear. This CDR3 contains 14 residues. Germline V gene lookup returns CDR1 MDHEN and CDR2 SYDVKM. Between the trimmed V and J ends, which lost 3 bases and 1 base, there was a span of 9 bases.

The CDR3 spells CASTLRGTGTFTDTQYF. As DNA, the CDR3 is TGTGCCAGCACCCTCCGGGGGACAGGGACCTTCACAGATACGCAGTATTTT. V usage is TRBV2 and J usage is TRBJ2-3; 9 bases line up with TRBD1. Germline CDR1 and CDR2: SNHLY and FYNNEI. The CDR3 is made up of 17 amino acids. V lost 7 bases to trimming and J lost 2 bases; unmatched junction nucleotides: 13.

This chain's CDR3 is CASSRIRVSTDTQYF. CDR3 sequence (DNA): TGTGCCAGCAGTAGAATCAGGGTGAGCACAGATACGCAGTATTTT. The genes are TRBV2 and TRBJ2-3; TRBD1 is a possible D gene (5 bases). Trimming shortened V by 5 bases and J by 0 bases, and 12 bases separated the two germline ends. CDR1 is SNHLY, CDR2 FYNNEI, per germline. The CDR3 loop spans 15 amino acids.

This chain uses TRBV5-4 with TRBJ1-2; D gene uncertain. Germline V gene lookup returns CDR1 SGHNT and CDR2 YYREEE (reference sequence). The V end lost 5 bases, the J end lost 2 bases, and 4 bases lay between the germline ends. The CDR3 totals 11 residues. The CDR3 nucleotides are TGTGCCAGCAGGAGCAACTATGGCTACACCTTC. This sequence encodes CASRSNYGYTF.

The chain carries TRBV4-3 and TRBJ1-4; D remains unclear. The germline V gene has CDR1 LGHNA and CDR2 YSLEER. This CDR3 is 14 amino acids long. With 0 bases removed from V and 6 bases from J, the gap between germline ends came to 8 bases. The CDR3 is CASSQDILHEKLFF. CDR3 DNA: TGCGCCAGCAGCCAAGACATACTGCATGAAAAACTGTTTTTT.

This chain uses TRBV7-2 with TRBJ2-2; D remains ambiguous. This CDR3 comprises 17 residues. V was pared by 3 bases and J by 0 bases, with 14 bases between. Germline V gene lookup returns CDR1 SGHTA and CDR2 FQGNSA. CDR3 sequence: CASSLRQFLTNTGELFF. CDR3 DNA: TGTGCCAGCAGCTTGAGGCAATTCTTAACGAACACCGGGGAGCTGTTTTTT. The entire variable domain, with the rest obtained from reference TRBV7-2 and TRBJ2-2, is as follows: GAGVSQSPSNKVTEKGKDVELRCDPISGHTALYWYRQSLGQGLEFLIYFQGNSAPDKSGLPSDRFSAERTGGSVSTLTIQRTQQEDSAVYLCASSLRQFLTNTGELFFGEGSRLTVL.

The rearrangement links TRBV9 to TRBJ1-4; D unresolved. CDR1 and CDR2 (germline): SGDLS, YYNGEE. This CDR3 has 14 amino acids. V was clipped by 0 bases and J by 4 bases, with 7 bases between them. The CDR3 sequence is CASSVGTFNEKLFF. CDR3 nucleotide sequence: TGTGCCAGCAGCGTAGGGACGTTTAATGAAAAACTGTTTTTT.

The V gene is TRBV9, the J gene TRBJ2-1; 9 bases align to TRBD2. V gave up 2 bases and J gave up 8 bases; unmatched junction bases: 8. Germline lookup yields CDR1 SGDLS and CDR2 YYNGEE. CDR3 length equals 15 residues. In DNA form, the CDR3 reads TGTGCCAGCAGCGTGGGGGGACTAGCTCTCGATGAGCAGTTCTTC. Translation: CASSVGGLALDEQFF.

The sample holds one count of this clone. V usage is TRBV10-2 and J usage is TRBJ2-5; 11 bases align to TRBD2. The CDR3 extends over 15 amino acids. Losses at the gene ends were 6 bases for V and 5 bases for J; bases not matched to a gene: 8. Per the germline V gene, CDR1 is WSHSY and CDR2 is SAAADI. CDR3 nucleotide sequence: TGCGCCAGCAGCGGGGTAGCGGGGGGGGCCGAGACCCAGTACTTC. Encoded protein: CASSGVAGGAETQYF.

The chain recombines TRBV19 with TRBJ2-1, with 11 bases matching TRBD2. Germline CDR1 reads LNHDA; CDR2 reads SQIVND (reference sequence). V was pared by 8 bases and J by 4 bases, with 10 bases of the junction left unmatched. This CDR3 contains 16 residues. CDR3 loop: CASHSVAGGRYNEQFF. CDR3 coding DNA: TGTGCCAGTCATAGCGTAGCGGGAGGGCGGTACAATGAGCAGTTCTTC.

The chain couples TRBV18 to TRBJ2-6; D remains unclear. Germline CDR1 KGHSH, CDR2 LQKENI. Between the trimmed V and J ends, which lost 2 bases and 1 base, there was a span of 9 bases. The length of the CDR3 is 16 residues. The CDR3 spells CASSPKPGSGANVLTF. In DNA, the CDR3 is TGTGCCAGCTCACCAAAGCCAGGTTCTGGGGCCAACGTCCTGACTTTC.

The chain combines TRBV5-6 with TRBJ2-7, with D perhaps given as TRBD1 or TRBD2 (5 bases each). Trimming stripped 1 base from V and 6 bases from J, with 23 bases between. Germline V gene sequence: CDR1 SGHDT, CDR2 YYEEEE. The CDR3 has 17 amino acids. The CDR3 nucleotides read TGTGCCAGCAGCTTGATAACCGGGACCCGGACTCTACGCGAGCAGTACTTC. Amino acids: CASSLITGTRTLREQYF.

The V and J genes are TRBV5-5 and TRBJ1-3; no reliable D call. Between the trimmed V and J ends, which lost 2 bases and 0 bases, there was a span of 6 bases. Germline CDR1 and CDR2: SGHKS and YYEKEE (reference sequence). The CDR3 loop spans 14 amino acids. The DNA of the CDR3 is TGTGCCAGCAGCTTTAAAATCTCTGGAAACACCATATATTTT. Translated, it gives CASSFKISGNTIYF.

The V call is TRBV5-1, the J call TRBJ2-1; tentative D call: TRBD1 (5 bases). CDR1 is SGHRS, CDR2 YFSETQ, per germline. The CDR3 covers 15 residues. The V and J ends lost 2 bases and 0 bases respectively, with 9 bases between them. CDR3 region: CASSFRQTSYNEQFF. CDR3 in DNA: TGCGCCAGCAGCTTTCGACAGACCTCCTACAATGAGCAGTTCTTC.

This sequence joins TRBV19 and TRBJ2-5; 7 nucleotides align to TRBD2. This CDR3 is 15 amino acids long. The germline V gene encodes CDR1 LNHDA and CDR2 SQIVND (reference sequence). The trim removed 5 bases at V and 4 bases at J, leaving 10 bases unmatched. The CDR3 nucleotides are TGTGCCAGTAGTGCGCTGGGCGGGGGACGAGAGACCCAGTACTTC. It encodes CASSALGGGRETQYF.

The V gene is TRBV30, the J gene TRBJ2-5, with D hard to call. The DNA end lines up better with TRBJ2-7; the J call may be wrong. Germline lookup yields CDR1 GTSNPN and CDR2 SVGIG (reference sequence). The CDR3 totals 12 residues. The CDR3: CAWSVTSYEQYF. The CDR3 DNA is TGTGCCTGGAGTGTGACATCCTACGAGCAGTACTTC.

The chain recombines TRBV4-1 with TRBJ2-6; TRBD1 matches 11 bases. Unmatched junction bases numbered 12, after V lost 3 bases and J lost 2 bases. Germline CDR1 is MGHRA and CDR2 is YSYEKL. This CDR3 comprises 20 residues. In DNA, the CDR3 is TGCGCCAGCAGCCAGTCCCCGGTTGGGACAGGGGGAACTGGGGCCAACGTCCTGACTTTC. Its protein is CASSQSPVGTGGTGANVLTF.

The chain combines TRBV7-2 with TRBJ1-6; unclear D gene. This CDR3 comprises 12 residues. V gave up 3 bases and J gave up 9 bases, with 6 bases separating them. Germline V lookup: CDR1 SGHTA, CDR2 FQGNSA. CDR3 sequence reads: CASSFGFSPLHF. CDR3 bases: TGTGCCAGCAGCTTTGGTTTTTCACCCCTCCACTTT. Full variable domain (rest looked up from reference TRBV7-2 and TRBJ1-6): GAGVSQSPSNKVTEKGKDVELRCDPISGHTALYWYRQSLGQGLEFLIYFQGNSAPDKSGLPSDRFSAERTGGSVSTLTIQRTQQEDSAVYLCASSFGFSPLHFGNGTRLTVT.

The gene calls are TRBV18 and TRBJ1-4; no definite D call. The CDR3 spans 16 residues. Germline values: CDR1 KGHSH, CDR2 LQKENI. Trimming stripped 2 bases from V and 5 bases from J, with 15 bases between. CDR3 sequence: CASSPNPGGLNEKLFF. CDR3 DNA: TGTGCCAGCTCACCAAATCCGGGAGGGCTAAATGAAAAACTGTTTTTT.